These 18 T cell receptor beta chains originate from one sample sequenced in a study of blood T cell repertoires in COVID-19. Only in-frame clones appear in the TCRdb table, and some are missing; sequencing was by immunoSEQ multiplex PCR. The data contain approximately 64,000 clones, around nine tenths of them singletons. The source material was peripheral blood. The receptors shown here come from a man in his 70s with acute or convalescent COVID-19.

The chain is built from TRBV28 and TRBJ2-1; 10 bases are a match to TRBD1. Germline trimming cut 3 bases from V and 7 bases from J; bases unmatched to any gene: 3. The CDR3 spans 14 residues. Germline CDR1 is MDHEN and CDR2 is SYDVKM. The CDR3 is CASSLGQGQNEQFF. CDR3 DNA sequence: TGTGCCAGCAGTTTGGGACAGGGGCAGAATGAGCAGTTCTTC.

This clone was found a few times. V gene TRBV4-1 combines with J gene TRBJ1-1; 7 bases line up with TRBD1. Germline loops: CDR1 MGHRA, CDR2 YSYEKL. CDR3 size: 16 residues. V was clipped by 0 bases and J by 4 bases; unmatched bases: 8. The CDR3 DNA reads TGCGCCAGCAGCCAAGAGACGACAGGGATCGTCACTGAAGCTTTCTTT. Its protein product is CASSQETTGIVTEAFF.

This chain links TRBV7-8 with TRBJ2-5; 11 bases fit TRBD2. Per the germline V gene, CDR1 is SGHVS and CDR2 is FQNEAQ. V shed 4 bases and J 5 bases; nucleotides not matched to a gene: 9. This CDR3 has 16 amino acids. CDR3 nucleotides: TGTGCCAGCAGCTCCCTTAGCGGGGGGGCCCGTGAGACCCAGTACTTC. This gives the protein CASSSLSGGARETQYF.

The chain combines TRBV6-1 with TRBJ1-3; D is ambiguous. The CDR3 contains 16 residues. Trimming took 2 bases from V and 0 from J, leaving 11 bases between them. Germline-derived CDR1 and CDR2 are MNHNS and SASEGT. CDR3 sequence reads: CASSESPGSSGNTIYF. Written as DNA, the CDR3 is TGTGCCAGCAGTGAATCGCCGGGGAGCTCTGGAAACACCATATATTTT.

The chain carries TRBV30 and TRBJ1-1; D is undetermined. The CDR3 loop spans 14 amino acids. CDR1 and CDR2 (germline): GTSNPN, SVGIG (reference sequence). V lost 4 bases and J 1 base, leaving 13 bases between the germline ends. CDR3 amino acids: CAWTEYTANTEAFF. The CDR3 DNA sequence: TGTGCCTGGACCGAGTATACAGCGAACACTGAAGCTTTCTTT.

The chain uses TRBV6-6 and TRBJ1-1; tentatively, D is TRBD1 (6 bases). This CDR3 region has 12 residues. The ends were cut back, 5 bases at V and 7 bases at J, with 11 bases in the middle. Per the germline V gene, CDR1 is MNHNY and CDR2 is SVGAGI (reference sequence). CDR3 amino acids: CASSLRGVEAFF. For the CDR3, the DNA is TGTGCCAGCAGTCTCAGGGGTGTTGAAGCTTTCTTT.

This clone was seen once. The V gene is TRBV27, the J gene TRBJ2-1, with D possibly TRBD1 on 6 matching bases. This CDR3 is built from 17 residues. Looked up from germline, CDR1 is MNHEY and CDR2 is SMNVEV (reference sequence). Between the trimmed V and J ends, which lost 2 bases and 1 base, there was a span of 15 bases. The CDR3 nucleotides are TGTGCCAGCAGTTTAATGACCAGGGGTGGATCCTACAATGAGCAGTTCTTC. Translated, it gives CASSLMTRGGSYNEQFF.

The chain has TRBV6-2 or TRBV6-3 and TRBJ1-4, with 7 bases lining up with TRBD1. The V segment lost 2 bases and the J segment 7 bases; nucleotides outside the gene matches: 4. The CDR3 runs to 14 residues. Germline lookup yields CDR1 MNHEY and CDR2 SVGEGT. The CDR3 region is CASSYTGAVEKLFF. As DNA, the CDR3 is TGTGCCAGCAGTTACACAGGGGCGGTTGAAAAACTGTTTTTT.

V and J are TRBV19 and TRBJ1-5, with D perhaps matching TRBD1 (6 bases). Germline values: CDR1 LNHDA, CDR2 SQIVND (reference sequence). The CDR3 consists of 14 residues. V was clipped by 5 bases and J by 2 bases, with 10 bases between them. Here the CDR3 DNA reads TGTGCCAGTAGTTTGACAGGAGGCAATCAGCCCCAGCATTTT. This translates into CASSLTGGNQPQHF.

The chain recombines TRBV11-2 with TRBJ2-4; D unclear. The CDR3 is 14 residues long. Looked up from germline, CDR1 is SGHAT and CDR2 is FQNNGV. V was pared by 1 base and J by 2 bases, with 6 bases between. CDR3 sequence (DNA): TGTGCCAGCAGCTTAGCTCTTTCCAAAAACATTCAGTACTTC. It encodes CASSLALSKNIQYF.

CDR3 sequence (DNA): TGTGCCAGTAGTTACAGGGGCGGCGAGCAGTACTTC. Protein: CASSYRGGEQYF. This chain uses TRBV19 with TRBJ2-7; TRBD1 agrees at 7 bases. Germline lookup yields CDR1 LNHDA and CDR2 SQIVND (reference sequence). V lost 5 bases to trimming and J lost 6 bases; unmatched junction nucleotides: 4. The CDR3 is 12 amino acids.

This chain joins TRBV27 and TRBJ2-5, with TRBD2 matching 11 bases. The CDR3 runs to 13 residues. V gave up 6 bases and J gave up 3 bases; unmatched junction bases: 0. CDR1 is MNHEY and CDR2 is SMNVEV in the germline V gene (reference sequence). CDR3 in DNA: TGTGCCAGCAGGACTAGCGGGGAAGAGACCCAGTACTTC. Its translation: CASRTSGEETQYF.

V usage is TRBV12-5 and J usage is TRBJ2-2; D is undetermined. The CDR3 extends over 15 amino acids. V was trimmed by 0 bases and J by 4 bases, leaving 9 bases between them. Germline CDR1 LGHNT, CDR2 FRNRAP. CDR3 DNA sequence: TGTGCTAGTGGTTTGGTTGTAGCCTCCACCGGGGAGCTGTTTTTT. It codes for CASGLVVASTGELFF.

This clone showed up just once. The chain is built from TRBV28 and TRBJ1-1, with D possibly matching TRBD1 (6 bases). Per germline, CDR1 MDHEN and CDR2 SYDVKM. The CDR3 is 13 amino acids. The ends were cut back, 8 bases at V and 1 base at J, with 11 bases in the middle. CDR3 nucleotides: TGTGCCAGCTTGGGCAGGGGGAACACTGAAGCTTTCTTT. Its translation: CASLGRGNTEAFF.

This sequence joins TRBV15 and TRBJ2-7; D possibly corresponds to TRBD2 (5 bases). The germline CDR1 and CDR2 sequences are LNHNV and YYDKDF (reference sequence). The CDR3 runs 15 residues. Trimming removed 0 bases from V and 4 bases from J, with 13 bases in between. Written as DNA, the CDR3 is TGTGCCACCAGCAGAGATAGGCGTAGCGAATACGAGCAGTACTTC. This encodes CATSRDRRSEYEQYF.

The chain employs TRBV6-6 and TRBJ2-5; 7 nucleotides align to TRBD1. The germline gives CDR1 MNHNY, CDR2 SVGAGI (reference sequence). The CDR3 sequence is 15 residues long. V was clipped by 5 bases and J by 1 base; unmatched bases: 7. The DNA of the CDR3 is TGTGCCAGCAGTAAAGCGACAGGGCCCCAAGAGACCCAGTACTTC. As protein: CASSKATGPQETQYF.

This chain connects TRBV4-3 to TRBJ2-7; TRBD1 matches 9 bases. CDR1 LGHNA and CDR2 YSLEER come from the germline V gene. There are 15 residues in the CDR3. V lost 3 bases to trimming and J lost 4 bases; unmatched junction nucleotides: 7. The DNA for the CDR3 is TGCGCCAGCAGCCAGTACCGGGACAGGGTTTACGAGCAGTACTTC. This translates into CASSQYRDRVYEQYF.

This chain uses TRBV9 with TRBJ2-2; possible D gene TRBD2, 6 bases. The V gene lost 4 bases and the J gene lost 1 base, with 14 bases spanning the gap. CDR3 size: 16 residues. Germline V gives CDR1 SGDLS, CDR2 YYNGEE. The CDR3, as DNA: TGTGCCAGCAGCCCCCCCCCGGGGGAGAACACCGGGGAGCTGTTTTTT. Its translation is CASSPPPGENTGELFF.